This TCR beta chain was documented in a study of cytotoxic CD8 clonotypes in ibrutinib-treated CLL. General study findings and limits: Baseline clonality, above age-matched healthy donor levels, tracked circulating CD8+ T-cell counts.

CDR1 and CDR2 (germline): WSHSY, SAAADI. CDR3 length: 15 residues. Trimming left V 0 bases short and J 6 bases short, with 12 bases between. Libraries of TCR beta were made from about 1.8 micrograms of genomic DNA that came from cryopreserved PBMCs. Only in-frame clones appear in the TCRdb table, and some are missing; sequencing was by immunoSEQ multiplex PCR. The sample has about 50,000 clones; over 80% are singletons. Points on this clone: Its specificity is unknown.

V is TRBV10-2 and J is TRBJ1-5; tentative D call: TRBD1 (5 bases). The receptor's source is a human donor with chronic lymphocytic leukemia. The source material was PBMCs, sampled after 24 months of ibrutinib treatment. The CDR3 DNA reads as TGCGCCAGCAGTGAGTCAGGAGGGGTCAGTCAGCCCCAGCATTTT. Translation: CASSESGGVSQPQHF.